What follows are 25 T cell receptor beta chains derived from one specimen sequenced in a study of cytomegalovirus exposure and HLA in healthy donors. In the PCR, 60 Vbeta and 13 Jbeta primers were used. Repertoires were generated with immunoSEQ multiplex PCR, while TCRdb's copy carries only in-frame clones and drops some. The sample shows 200,000 or so clones, more than 65% of them seen only once. Sequencing used PBMCs. These receptors were taken from a man aged 50-59 years in good health and CMV-seronegative.

The rearrangement joins TRBV19 to TRBJ1-1, with D possibly being TRBD1 (5 bases). The CDR3 has 14 amino acids. V lost 4 bases, J lost 2 bases, and 11 bases lay in between. The germline gives CDR1 LNHDA, CDR2 SQIVND (reference sequence). The CDR3 here is CASSRGDYNTEAFF. CDR3 DNA: TGTGCCAGTAGTAGGGGCGATTATAACACTGAAGCTTTCTTT.

This chain uses TRBV10-3 with TRBJ2-2, with TRBD2 as a possible D gene (7 bases). Looked up from germline, CDR1 is ENHRY and CDR2 is SYGVKD. The germline V and J ends were trimmed by 3 bases and 4 bases, with 12 bases remaining between them. The CDR3 covers 15 residues. This chain's CDR3 is CAISDYREGTGELFF. CDR3 nucleotide sequence: TGTGCCATCAGTGATTACAGGGAGGGCACCGGGGAGCTGTTTTTT.

The rearrangement uses TRBV28 and TRBJ2-6, with unresolved D. The V gene lost 2 bases and the J gene lost 1 base, with 3 bases spanning the gap. Germline assignment: CDR1 MDHEN and CDR2 SYDVKM. The CDR3 is 14 amino acids. CDR3 DNA sequence: TGTGCCAGCAGTTTAGTATCTGGGGCCAACGTCCTGACTTTC. Translation: CASSLVSGANVLTF.

This clone was seen once. V is TRBV5-8 and J is TRBJ2-7; perhaps TRBD2 as D (6 bases). The CDR3 spans 13 residues. Germline V gene lookup returns CDR1 SGHTS and CDR2 YDEGEE. Deletions cut 4 bases from V and 2 bases from J, with 10 bases between. CDR3 sequence: CASSRGGPYEQYF. The CDR3 DNA reads as TGTGCCAGCAGCCGCGGAGGGCCCTACGAGCAGTACTTC.

The chain links TRBV4-2 to TRBJ2-5, with TRBD2 identical over 12 bases. V lost 0 bases and J lost 11; bases outside the gene matches: 13. The CDR3 has 17 amino acids. The germline gives CDR1 LGHNA, CDR2 YNFKEQ. The CDR3 spells CASSQDKRLAGVGEQYF. In nucleotides, the CDR3 is TGTGCCAGCAGCCAAGATAAGAGACTAGCGGGAGTAGGTGAGCAGTACTTC.

The rearrangement joins TRBV28 to TRBJ2-7, with a weak D call TRBD2 (6 bases). The germline V gene has CDR1 MDHEN and CDR2 SYDVKM. This CDR3 region has 15 residues. V shed 6 bases and J shed 0 bases, with 15 bases lying between them. The DNA of the CDR3 is TGTGCCAGCAGGGGTCCCGGGGGATTCTCCTACGAGCAGTACTTC. Translating gives CASRGPGGFSYEQYF.

The chain links TRBV7-6 to TRBJ2-1, with 11 bases that match TRBD1. V was pared by 5 bases and J by 6 bases, with 9 bases of the junction left unmatched. This CDR3 has 16 amino acids. The germline V gene has CDR1 SGHVS and CDR2 FNYEAQ. The CDR3 is CASSRSGTGGINEQFF. As DNA, the CDR3 is TGTGCCAGCAGCCGATCCGGGACAGGGGGTATCAATGAGCAGTTCTTC.

The chain combines TRBV4-1 with TRBJ2-3; D gene ambiguous. CDR3 length equals 12 residues. The V gene's germline CDR1 is MGHRA and CDR2 YSYEKL. With 1 base removed from V and 5 bases from J, the gap between germline ends came to 4 bases. Written as DNA, the CDR3 is TGCGCCAGCAGCCAAGTTCTAGATACGCAGTATTTT. It specifies CASSQVLDTQYF.

The genes are TRBV5-1 and TRBJ2-1, with TRBD2 matching over 8 bases. V trimming: 0 bases; J trimming: 7 bases; junction bases outside the gene matches: 6. Looked up from germline, CDR1 is SGHRS and CDR2 is YFSETQ. This CDR3 has 15 residues. The CDR3 region is CASSLESGSRNEQFF. CDR3 sequence (DNA): TGCGCCAGCAGCTTGGAAAGCGGGAGTCGGAATGAGCAGTTCTTC.

The CDR3 reads CASSRTGTGVEKLFF. The CDR3 nucleotides read TGCGCCAGCAGCCGGACCGGGACAGGGGTTGAAAAACTGTTTTTT. This chain joins TRBV4-1 and TRBJ1-4, with 10 bases matching TRBD1. The CDR3 is 15 residues long. The V segment lost 4 bases and the J segment 7 bases; nucleotides outside the gene matches: 6. Germline values: CDR1 MGHRA, CDR2 YSYEKL.

Only a few counts were recorded for this clone. The rearrangement links TRBV7-6 to TRBJ2-6; TRBD1 is a possible D gene (5 bases). The germline CDR1 and CDR2 sequences are SGHVS and FNYEAQ. Trimming removed 4 bases at V and 2 bases at J, with 18 bases between. The CDR3 is made up of 18 amino acids. The CDR3 coding sequence is TGTGCCAGCAGCTCAAAGCTGCCCAGGGAAACTGGGGCCAACGTCCTGACTTTC. Protein product: CASSSKLPRETGANVLTF.

The chain joins TRBV27 to TRBJ2-2; possibly TRBD1 for D (5 bases). CDR3 length equals 15 residues. Germline V gives CDR1 MNHEY, CDR2 SMNVEV (reference sequence). The V gene lost 7 bases and the J gene lost 7 bases, with 19 bases spanning the gap. The CDR3 sequence: CASTPWAGSVGELFF. The DNA of the CDR3 is TGTGCCAGCACCCCCTGGGCAGGGTCGGTCGGGGAGCTGTTTTTT.

As for this clone: Other DNA sequences in this specimen translate into the identical CDR3. The rearrangement links TRBV6-5 to TRBJ2-7; D perhaps matches TRBD1 (6 bases). Trimming removed 0 bases from V and 1 base from J, with 7 bases in between. Germline values: CDR1 MNHEY, CDR2 SVGAGI. This CDR3 contains 14 residues. The CDR3 sequence: CASSYSDRSYEQYF. In DNA form, the CDR3 reads TGTGCCAGCAGTTACTCCGACAGGTCCTACGAGCAGTACTTC.

The V call is TRBV12-1, the J call TRBJ2-7; the D call TRBD1 from the table was never checked on the DNA. TRBV12-1 is termed a pseudogene. This CDR3 comprises 16 residues. CDR3 protein: CASSSRSGHTAYEQYF. The CDR3 DNA sequence: TGTGCCAGCAGCTCTCGGTCGGGACACACCGCCTACGAGCAGTACTTC.

V gene TRBV4-1 combines with J gene TRBJ2-1; 14 nucleotides align to TRBD2. With 5 bases clipped from V and 2 bases from J, the junction kept 8 bases outside the gene matches. Germline V gene data show CDR1 as MGHRA and CDR2 as YSYEKL. This CDR3 is built from 18 residues. CDR3 region: CASSFGTSGRVTYNEQFF. CDR3 nucleotide sequence: TGCGCCAGCAGCTTCGGGACTAGCGGGAGAGTAACCTACAATGAGCAGTTCTTC.

The chain links TRBV25-1 to TRBJ1-1; D perhaps matches TRBD1 (6 bases). With 3 bases removed from V and 4 bases from J, the gap between germline ends came to 12 bases. The length of the CDR3 is 14 residues. Germline CDR1 reads MGHDK; CDR2 reads SYGVNS. The CDR3 region has the DNA TGTGCCAGCAGTGAGGGACGGGGGGCCACTGAAGCTTTCTTT. Its translation is CASSEGRGATEAFF.

The chain uses TRBV19 and TRBJ1-5, with 9 bases aligning to TRBD1. After removal of 3 bases from V and 0 bases from J, the junction contained 6 bases not matched to a gene. The CDR3 is made up of 17 amino acids. Per germline, CDR1 LNHDA and CDR2 SQIVND (reference sequence). The chain's CDR3 is CASSIPQGAVSNQPQHF. In DNA form, the CDR3 reads TGTGCCAGTAGTATCCCACAGGGGGCTGTTAGCAATCAGCCCCAGCATTTT.

CDR3 protein: CAWSADRPTYNEQFF. CDR3 nucleotides: TGTGCCTGGAGTGCGGACAGACCAACCTACAATGAGCAGTTCTTC. V gene TRBV30 combines with J gene TRBJ2-1, with a possible D match to TRBD1 (6 bases). V was pared by 1 base and J by 2 bases, with 12 bases between. The CDR3 length is 15 residues. CDR1 and CDR2 from the germline V gene are GTSNPN and SVGIG (reference sequence).

The V gene is TRBV4-1, the J gene TRBJ2-5; a weak D match, TRBD2 (5 bases). Germline lookup yields CDR1 MGHRA and CDR2 YSYEKL. Trimming removed 5 bases at V and 4 bases at J, with 17 bases between. CDR3 size: 15 residues. CDR3 sequence (DNA): TGCGCCAGCAGCAAATCCCCCGGGAACGTAGAGACCCAGTACTTC. Its protein is CASSKSPGNVETQYF.

J is TRBJ2-1 and V is TRBV13, with D perhaps TRBD2 (5 bases). V lost 0 bases to trimming and J lost 6 bases, with 9 bases between them. In germline, CDR1 is PRHDT, CDR2 FYEKMQ (reference sequence). The CDR3 sequence is 14 residues long. The CDR3 DNA reads TGTGCCAGCAGCTTAGGGAGGGCAGGCAATGAGCAGTTCTTC. This gives the protein CASSLGRAGNEQFF.

The gene calls are TRBV7-9 and TRBJ2-1; 7 bases are a match to TRBD2. V trimming: 5 bases; J trimming: 3 bases; junction bases outside the gene matches: 4. Germline-derived CDR1 and CDR2 are SEHNR and FQNEAQ (reference sequence). This CDR3 contains 14 residues. The CDR3 DNA follows: TGTGCCAGCAGCGGACCTAGCGGCTACAATGAGCAGTTCTTC. The encoded protein is CASSGPSGYNEQFF.

The chain uses TRBV19 and TRBJ1-2, with 9 nucleotides matching TRBD1. The CDR3 is 14 amino acids. Germline values: CDR1 LNHDA, CDR2 SQIVND (reference sequence). V lost 7 bases and J lost 2; bases outside the gene matches: 5. CDR3 sequence: CASNRGQGNYGYTF. The DNA of the CDR3 is TGTGCCAGTAATCGAGGACAGGGGAACTATGGCTACACCTTC.

The chain couples TRBV6-1 to TRBJ1-4, with 9 bases lining up with TRBD1. Germline V CDR1 and CDR2: MNHNS, SASEGT. CDR3 size: 14 residues. J was trimmed by 8 bases and V by 7 bases; bases with no gene match: 8. The CDR3 nucleotides read TGTGCCAGCACCCGGACAGGGGTGAGGGAAAAACTGTTTTTT. It codes for CASTRTGVREKLFF.

The chain recombines TRBV18 with TRBJ2-2; 11 bases match TRBD2. J was trimmed by 9 bases and V by 6 bases; bases with no gene match: 12. CDR1 and CDR2 (germline): KGHSH, LQKENI. The CDR3 loop spans 16 amino acids. The CDR3 reads CASSNLTSGRVRELFF. The CDR3 bases are TGTGCCAGCTCGAACCTTACTAGCGGGAGAGTTCGGGAGCTGTTTTTT.

The chain combines TRBV2 with TRBJ1-5; tentatively, D is TRBD1 (6 bases). V shed 7 bases and J shed 0 bases, with 19 bases lying between them. The CDR3 extends over 17 amino acids. Germline CDR1 is SNHLY and CDR2 is FYNNEI. CDR3 residues: CASTMTGLLYSNQPQHF. As DNA, the CDR3 is TGTGCCAGCACCATGACAGGCCTGCTTTATAGCAATCAGCCCCAGCATTTT. The variable domain in full, with the rest retrieved from reference TRBV2 and TRBJ1-5, is EPEVTQTPSHQVTQMGQEVILRCVPISNHLYFYWYRQILGQKVEFLVSFYNNEISEKSEIFDDQFSVERPDGSNFTLKIRSTKLEDSAMYFCASTMTGLLYSNQPQHFGDGTRLSIL.